This TCR beta chain stems from a study of cytomegalovirus exposure and HLA in healthy donors. Study-level information: The roughly 120 million unique TCR beta sequences, from roughly 170 million T cells, were found by an earlier analysis. In terms of ancestry, the Caucasian-associated cluster contained more than 65% of the 300 to 400 genotyped donors.

The CDR3 runs 11 residues. Germline V gene data show CDR1 as SGHRS and CDR2 as YFSETQ. V was pared by 0 bases and J by 11 bases, with 8 bases between. Researchers ran the PCR with 60 Vbeta and 13 Jbeta primers. TCRdb's copy holds only in-frame clones and misses some; the assay was immunoSEQ multiplex PCR. Seen here are 150,000 to 200,000 clones, 65% to 85% observed once, and the top ten hold roughly 6%. To note about this clone: What it recognizes is unknown.

Findings and caveats of the study: Through in vitro validation, three CMV-associated chains were shown to be specific for CMV antigens.

This clonotype was obtained from a woman aged 30 to 39 in good health and CMV-seropositive. V is TRBV5-1 and J is TRBJ1-1; tentative D call: TRBD1 (6 bases). The sequenced sample was PBMCs. CDR3 in amino acids: CASSLGTAAFF. In DNA form, the CDR3 reads TGCGCCAGCAGCTTGGGGACAGCCGCTTTCTTT.